What follows are 21 T cell receptor beta chains derived from one specimen sequenced in a study of patients and donors after allogeneic stem cell transplantation. TCRdb fed the RT-PCR reads into MiXCR, producing one record per CDR3 protein. Among 45,000 to 65,000 distinct CDR3 sequences listed, roughly 13% were seen once. Sequenced input: blood, either unsorted or a sorted T cell fraction (not recorded which). Source of these receptors: a human donor who was either an allogeneic HSCT recipient or a stem cell or donor lymphocyte infusion donor (not recorded which). It is not recorded whose cells these are; they may come from a transplant donor.

This clonotype was detected ten times or more. The chain has TRBV12-3 or TRBV12-4 and TRBJ1-3; no clear D. This CDR3 spans 12 amino acids. Between the trimmed V and J ends, which lost 5 bases and 7 bases, there was a span of 9 bases. The CDR3 DNA is TGTGCCAGCAGTACCGTCAGGAACACCATATATTTT. Encoded protein: CASSTVRNTIYF.

The chain has TRBV6-6 and TRBJ2-1; no clear D. V lost 7 bases and J 5 bases, leaving 9 bases between the germline ends. This CDR3 is built from 12 residues. The germline V gene has CDR1 MNHNY and CDR2 SVGAGI (reference sequence). CDR3 region: CASNHRNNEQFF. CDR3 DNA sequence: TGTGCCAGCAATCACAGAAACAATGAGCAGTTCTTC.

The J gene is TRBJ1-5, the V gene TRBV11-2, with D tentatively TRBD1 (5 bases). CDR3 length: 17 amino acids. Trimming removed 5 bases at V and 2 bases at J, with 19 bases between. Germline V gene data show CDR1 as SGHAT and CDR2 as FQNNGV. The CDR3 spells CASSPGAIRGRNQPQHF. CDR3 bases: TGTGCCAGCAGCCCTGGCGCTATACGGGGACGCAATCAGCCCCAGCATTTT.

There are a few counts of this clonotype. The V call is TRBV12-3 or TRBV12-4, the J call TRBJ2-7, with D perhaps given as TRBD1 or TRBD2 (6 bases each). The CDR3 is 14 amino acids. Trimming pared 5 bases from V and 7 bases from J, leaving 18 bases between. The DNA of the CDR3 is TGTGCCAGCAGTGTAGGGGGACTCCCTTGGGAGCAGTACTTC. Its protein product is CASSVGGLPWEQYF.

A few counts support this clonotype. The chain carries TRBV10-3 and TRBJ2-1; a weak D match, TRBD2 (6 bases). V was trimmed by 4 bases and J by 1 base, leaving 11 bases between them. Germline V lookup: CDR1 ENHRY, CDR2 SYGVKD. The CDR3 has 15 amino acids. The CDR3 here is CAISVAGSSYNEQFF. In nucleotides, the CDR3 is TGTGCCATCAGTGTCGCGGGATCTTCCTACAATGAGCAGTTCTTC.

This rearrangement joins TRBV29-1 to TRBJ2-3; 9 bases match TRBD2. The CDR3 is 16 residues long. Germline-derived CDR1 and CDR2 are SQVTM and ANQGSEA. The trim removed 6 bases at V and 2 bases at J, leaving 12 bases unmatched. CDR3 nucleotides: TGCAGCGTGCGAATAGCGGGAGTATATTTCACAGATACGCAGTATTTT. Translated, it gives CSVRIAGVYFTDTQYF.

The V gene is TRBV11-2, the J gene TRBJ1-6; D uncertain. This CDR3 has 14 amino acids. From germline, CDR1 is SGHAT and CDR2 FQNNGV. V was trimmed by 1 base and J by 4 bases, leaving 5 bases between them. The CDR3 DNA reads TGTGCCAGCAGCTTAGCCGGATATAATTCACCCCTCCACTTT. Translation: CASSLAGYNSPLHF.

This clonotype was counted a few times. The J gene is TRBJ2-5, the V gene TRBV12-3 or TRBV12-4, with D maybe TRBD1 (6 bases). The CDR3 is 14 amino acids. Trimming shortened V by 5 bases and J by 7 bases, and 17 bases separated the two germline ends. CDR3 in amino acids: CASSLPLPRGTQYF. In nucleotides, the CDR3 is TGTGCCAGCAGTCTGCCTTTACCCAGGGGGACCCAGTACTTC.

The V and J genes are TRBV5-1 and TRBJ1-3, with D uncertain. This CDR3 has 14 amino acids. V shed 0 bases and J shed 1 base, with 5 bases lying between them. Germline assignment: CDR1 SGHRS and CDR2 YFSETQ. CDR3 nucleotide sequence: TGCGCCAGCAGCTTGGGACAATCTGGAAACACCATATATTTT. As protein: CASSLGQSGNTIYF.

The chain recombines TRBV20-1 with TRBJ2-3; TRBD2 agrees at 10 bases. The CDR3 has 13 amino acids. The trim removed 3 bases at V and 13 bases at J, leaving 10 bases unmatched. Germline V lookup: CDR1 DFQATT, CDR2 SNEGSKA (reference sequence). The CDR3 bases are TGCAGTGCTAGCGCCCCTCTAGCGGGAGTGAAGTATTTT. Protein: CSASAPLAGVKYF.

This clonotype showed up just a few times. J is TRBJ2-1 and V is TRBV12-3 or TRBV12-4; 8 bases fit TRBD1. V lost 5 bases and J lost 7; bases outside the gene matches: 7. The CDR3 has 14 residues. The CDR3 DNA follows: TGTGCCAGCAGTGTACCGGACAGGGATAATGAGCAGTTCTTC. Protein product: CASSVPDRDNEQFF.

This clonotype was counted between two and nine times. The rearrangement uses TRBV2 and TRBJ1-1; TRBD1 is a possible D gene (5 bases). This CDR3 contains 12 residues. Trimming took off 9 bases at V and 3 bases at J, with 11 bases between the two ends. The germline V gene encodes CDR1 SNHLY and CDR2 FYNNEI. In DNA form, the CDR3 reads TGTGCCAGGGACGGGGGTGACACTGAAGCTTTCTTT. Protein sequence: CARDGGDTEAFF. Full variable domain (remainder filled in from reference TRBV2 and TRBJ1-1): EPEVTQTPSHQVTQMGQEVILRCVPISNHLYFYWYRQILGQKVEFLVSFYNNEISEKSEIFDDQFSVERPDGSNFTLKIRSTKLEDSAMYFCARDGGDTEAFFGQGTRLTVV.

Ten or more counts support this clonotype. The rearrangement uses TRBV6-5 and TRBJ1-1; D is unresolved. Trimming pared 7 bases from V and 3 bases from J, leaving 12 bases between. This CDR3 contains 13 residues. Germline V CDR1 and CDR2: MNHEY, SVGAGI. Written as DNA, the CDR3 is TGTGCCAGCACGGAGGACGGTCACACTGAAGCTTTCTTT. Its translation: CASTEDGHTEAFF.

This chain joins TRBV25-1 and TRBJ2-3; D gene ambiguous. Germline V lookup: CDR1 MGHDK, CDR2 SYGVNS. This CDR3 has 13 residues. V gave up 1 base and J gave up 2 bases, with 4 bases separating them. DNA for the CDR3: TGTGCCAGCAGTGAATGGGCCACAGATACGCAGTATTTT. Its protein product is CASSEWATDTQYF.

The rearrangement joins TRBV5-1 to TRBJ1-5; D is unclear. The CDR3 totals 14 residues. Trimming left V 0 bases short and J 2 bases short, with 6 bases between. The germline V gene has CDR1 SGHRS and CDR2 YFSETQ. The chain's CDR3 is CASSLELGNQPQHF. The CDR3 coding sequence is TGCGCCAGCAGCTTGGAATTGGGCAATCAGCCCCAGCATTTT.

As for this clonotype: The conserved phenylalanine or tryptophan is not found at the CDR3 terminus, so this likely reflects a read error. V is TRBV12-3 or TRBV12-4 and J is TRBJ2-7; D perhaps matches TRBD1 (8 bases). This CDR3 has 14 residues. The V gene lost 7 bases and the J gene lost 1 base, with 14 bases spanning the gap. The CDR3 region is CASNLQGGSYEQYS. CDR3 DNA sequence: TGTGCCAGCAACCTACAGGGGGGGTCCTACGAGCAGTACTCC.

The chain carries TRBV4-1 and TRBJ1-2; D might be TRBD1 (5 bases). V shed 4 bases and J shed 5 bases, with 11 bases lying between them. CDR3 size: 13 residues. The germline V gene encodes CDR1 MGHRA and CDR2 YSYEKL. In DNA form, the CDR3 reads TGCGCCAGCAGCCCTAGACAGCTTTATGGCTACACCTTC. Its protein product is CASSPRQLYGYTF.

This clonotype occurred many times. The V and J genes are TRBV12-3 or TRBV12-4 and TRBJ2-1, with TRBD1 identical over 8 bases. The CDR3 loop spans 14 amino acids. V lost 4 bases, J lost 5 bases, and 4 bases stayed unmatched. This CDR3 reads CASSSWTGNNEQFF. The CDR3, as DNA: TGTGCCAGCAGTTCCTGGACAGGGAACAATGAGCAGTTCTTC.

This clonotype was found many times. The V gene is TRBV20-1, the J gene TRBJ2-3, with 9 nucleotides matching TRBD2. The CDR3 extends over 14 amino acids. V shed 7 bases and J 6 bases; nucleotides not matched to a gene: 11. Germline V CDR1 and CDR2: DFQATT, SNEGSKA (reference sequence). CDR3 sequence: CSDRAGGGLDTQYF. The CDR3, as DNA: TGCAGTGACCGAGCGGGGGGAGGTCTGGATACGCAGTATTTT.

J is TRBJ2-7 and V is TRBV3-1; TRBD1 aligns across 10 bases. Germline trimming cut 4 bases from V and 1 base from J; bases unmatched to any gene: 4. The CDR3 extends over 15 amino acids. Looked up from germline, CDR1 is LGHDT and CDR2 is YNNKEL (reference sequence). The CDR3 nucleotides read TGTGCCAGCAGCCTGGGACAGGGGCATTCCTACGAGCAGTACTTC. Protein product: CASSLGQGHSYEQYF.

This clonotype was detected ten times or more. J is TRBJ1-1 and V is TRBV7-9; D is ambiguous. Trimming left V 0 bases short and J 5 bases short, with 13 bases between. The CDR3 contains 15 residues. The germline gives CDR1 SEHNR, CDR2 FQNEAQ (reference sequence). CDR3 sequence (DNA): TGTGCCAGCAGCTTAGCAGCCCTACAAGGGACTGAAGCTTTCTTT. Encoded protein: CASSLAALQGTEAFF.